This is a list of T cell receptor beta chains from one sample in a study of vaccination effects on CD4 cells after COVID-19. Measured with immunoSEQ multiplex PCR; TCRdb has only the in-frame clones, and not every one. The top ten clones hold 20% to 25% of a sample with 25,000 or so clones, approximately 80% of them seen once. Antigens of these TCRs are unknown. The sample consisted of CD4+ T cells from PBMCs cultured with HCoV-NL63 spike peptides, taken before COVID-19 vaccination. The receptors were sampled from a human donor who received a COVID-19 vaccine. CDR3s include the opening cysteine and the closing phenylalanine or tryptophan. D genes are given only for firm matches. Size is omitted from some rows. Given values are once, few, many or a class for expanded clones.

V	D	J	size	DNA	CDR3
TRBV2	TRBD2	TRBJ2-2	NA	TGTGCCAGCAGCGGATCTATGGCTAGCGGGGGGGCGAGGGAGCTGTTTTTT	CASSGSMASGGARELFF
TRBV10-3	TRBD2	TRBJ2-1	NA	TGTGCCATCAGTGAGCTGTTTGGACTAGCGGGGTACAATGAGCAGTTCTTC	CAISELFGLAGYNEQFF
TRBV12-3/TRBV12-4	NA	TRBJ2-5	NA	TGTGCCAGCAGCAAGGACAGCCAAGAGACCCAGTACTTC	CASSKDSQETQYF
TRBV5-1	NA	TRBJ1-1	NA	TGCGCCAGCAGCGCCTACCGAAACACTGAAGCTTTCTTT	CASSAYRNTEAFF
TRBV7-9	TRBD1	TRBJ1-1	NA	TGTGCCAGCAGCTTACGGGACAGTTCGACGGCTTTCTTT	CASSLRDSSTAFF
TRBV7-6	TRBD2	TRBJ2-1	once	TGTGCCAGCAGCTTAGCCGTCGGCGGGAGCTCCTACAATGAGCAGTTCTTC	CASSLAVGGSSYNEQFF
TRBV29-1	NA	TRBJ2-1	NA	TGCAGCGTTGGCGACCTAACCTCCTACAATGAGCAGTTCTTC	CSVGDLTSYNEQFF
TRBV5-4	TRBD1	TRBJ2-7	NA	TGTGCCAGCAGCAGCTACAGGACAGGACGGCTCTACGAGCAGTACTTC	CASSSYRTGRLYEQYF
TRBV18	TRBD1	TRBJ1-1	NA	TGTGCCAGCTCACCACGGACAGGGTACATGAACACTGAAGCTTTCTTT	CASSPRTGYMNTEAFF
TRBV11-1	NA	TRBJ2-7	NA	TGTGCCAGCAGCTGGAGGGCAGGGAATACCTACGAGCAGTACTTC	CASSWRAGNTYEQYF
TRBV4-1	NA	TRBJ2-7	NA	TGCGCCAGCAGCCAAGGGACGGACTACGAGCAGTACTTC	CASSQGTDYEQYF
TRBV30	NA	TRBJ1-2	NA	TGTGCCTGGAGTGAGAGGTCCCGCCATAACTATGGCTACACCTTC	CAWSERSRHNYGYTF
TRBV29-1	NA	TRBJ2-7	NA	TGCAGCGTTCGAACGGGCTACAACTCCTACGAGCAGTACTTC	CSVRTGYNSYEQYF
TRBV2	TRBD1	TRBJ1-6	few	TGTGCCAGCAGCCGGGACAGGGGGGATAATTCACCCCTCCACTTT	CASSRDRGDNSPLHF
TRBV19	NA	TRBJ1-6	NA	TGTGCCAGCGCCACCGGGAATCTCATCCATAATTCACCCCTCCACTTT	CASATGNLIHNSPLHF
TRBV12-5	NA	TRBJ2-3	NA	TGTGCTAGTGGCGCCGACTCCTCTAGCACAGATACGCAGTATTTT	CASGADSSSTDTQYF
TRBV11-1	NA	TRBJ1-1	few	TGTGCCAGCAGCTTTGGGGGGAACACTGAAGCTTTCTTT	CASSFGGNTEAFF
TRBV6-5	NA	TRBJ2-7	NA	TGTGCCAGCAGTTACTCGCGGGAAATAATCGCCTACGAGCAGTACTTC	CASSYSREIIAYEQYF
TRBV7-8	NA	TRBJ2-2	NA	TGTGCCAGCAGCCCTAAGCTGGGGAGAGCGAACACCGGGGAGCTGTTTTTT	CASSPKLGRANTGELFF
TRBV27	NA	TRBJ1-4	NA	TGTGCCAGCAGTTTGGGGAACCCCGGGGAAAAACTGTTTTTT	CASSLGNPGEKLFF
TRBV20-1	NA	TRBJ1-4	NA	TGCAGTGCCCAAATTAATGAAAAACTGTTTTTT	CSAQINEKLFF
TRBV29-1	TRBD2	TRBJ2-4	NA	TGCAGCGTTGAAGACGACATTGGCATTGTGGGGACTAGGGCCAAAAACATTCAGTACTTC	CSVEDDIGIVGTRAKNIQYF
TRBV5-6	NA	TRBJ1-1	NA	TGTGCCAGCAGCTGGGAAGGGGGGCGGACTGAAGCTTTCTTT	CASSWEGGRTEAFF
TRBV7-3	TRBD1	TRBJ1-2	NA	TGTGCCAGCAGCCCCGGGGACAGCTCCTATGGCTACACCTTC	CASSPGDSSYGYTF
TRBV27	NA	TRBJ1-1	NA	TGTGCCAGCAGTAGAGGGGCGGTAAACACTGAAGCTTTCTTT	CASSRGAVNTEAFF
TRBV7-9	NA	TRBJ2-1	NA	TGTGCCAGCAGCTTACAGGGTAGCTCCTACAATGAGCAGTTCTTC	CASSLQGSSYNEQFF
TRBV4-2	NA	TRBJ2-1	NA	TGTGCCAGCAGCCAGGGACTTGCCTACAATGAGCAGTTCTTC	CASSQGLAYNEQFF
TRBV5-5	NA	TRBJ1-1	NA	TGTGCCAGCAGCAGGGTGGGCACTGAAGCTTTCTTT	CASSRVGTEAFF
TRBV11-3	NA	TRBJ2-5	NA	TGTGCCAGCAGCCCGGGGGCGGGGGTTATGGGAGAGACCCAGTACTTC	CASSPGAGVMGETQYF
TRBV4-1	NA	TRBJ2-1	NA	TGCGCCAGCAGCCAAGTAATAGAGCGGAGCGGTCCGTATGAGCAGTTCTTC	CASSQVIERSGPYEQFF
TRBV4-3	TRBD1	TRBJ2-3	NA	TGCGCCAGCAGCCAAGAGGGACAGAGCACAGATACGCAGTATTTT	CASSQEGQSTDTQYF
TRBV9	NA	TRBJ2-7	few	TGTGCCAGCAGCGTAGCCCCACAAACTCGGGAGCAGTACTTC	CASSVAPQTREQYF
TRBV18	TRBD2	TRBJ2-1	NA	TGTGCCAGCTCACCACCAACTAGCGGGGGCGGCAATGAGCAGTTCTTC	CASSPPTSGGGNEQFF
TRBV28	NA	TRBJ2-7	NA	TGTGCCAGCAGTTTAAGCAGACTCTACGAGCAGTACTTC	CASSLSRLYEQYF
TRBV3-1/TRBV3-2	TRBD2	TRBJ2-1	NA	TGTGCCAGCACCCGACTAGCGGGAGGGGGTGAGCAGTTCTTC	CASTRLAGGGEQFF
TRBV3-1/TRBV3-2	NA	TRBJ2-4	NA	TGTGCCAGCAGCAGAACAGGGATAGCCAAAAACATTCAGTACTTC	CASSRTGIAKNIQYF
TRBV7-8	TRBD1	TRBJ1-1	NA	TGTGCCAGCAGCTATTGGACAGGGCCGGCTGAAGCTTTCTTT	CASSYWTGPAEAFF
TRBV11-2	NA	TRBJ1-2	NA	TGTGCCAGCGGCTTGGGTCGGGGGCTTGCCTATGGCTACACCTTC	CASGLGRGLAYGYTF
TRBV2	NA	TRBJ1-1	few	TGTGCCAGCAGTGAAGCCGGGGGGGAGATCACTGAAGCTTTCTTT	CASSEAGGEITEAFF
TRBV6-5	NA	TRBJ1-1	medium-sized	TGTGCCAGCCGGGTCGCGACGGGCACTGAAGCTTTCTTT	CASRVATGTEAFF
TRBV2	NA	TRBJ1-3	NA	TGTGCCAGCAGCCCACCGGGCTCCAGGGACACCATATATTTT	CASSPPGSRDTIYF
TRBV6-2/TRBV6-3	NA	TRBJ1-5	NA	TGTGCCAGCAGTATCTTCAAGAGCAATCAGCCCCAGCATTTT	CASSIFKSNQPQHF
TRBV2	NA	TRBJ1-1	NA	TGTGCCCGACGGACGCCCGTGGGGACTGAAGCTTTCTTT	CARRTPVGTEAFF
TRBV3-1/TRBV3-2	NA	TRBJ1-1	NA	TGTGCCAGCAGCCAAGCCTTCGCGGGGGGCACTGAAGCTTTCTTT	CASSQAFAGGTEAFF
TRBV6-5	TRBD1	TRBJ1-1	NA	TGTGCCAGCAGTTACAATAGGGGGCTCGCTGAAGCTTTCTTT	CASSYNRGLAEAFF
TRBV18	NA	TRBJ1-5	NA	TGTGCCAGCTCACCAATCCGCCAGATGGGTCAGCCCCAGCATTTT	CASSPIRQMGQPQHF
TRBV5-1	NA	TRBJ1-3	NA	TGCGCCAGCAGCTTGGCAGGAGGTGGAAACACCATATATTTT	CASSLAGGGNTIYF
TRBV2	TRBD1	TRBJ1-3	few	TGTGCCAGCAACGGACAGGGCGGGGGAAACACCATATATTTT	CASNGQGGGNTIYF
TRBV6-5	NA	TRBJ1-2	few	TGTGCCAGCAGGAGGGCACGGAGCTATGGCTACACCTTC	CASRRARSYGYTF
TRBV28	NA	TRBJ2-4	NA	TGTGCCAGCAGTACCCCAGGGGTAGCCAAAAACATTCAGTACTTC	CASSTPGVAKNIQYF
TRBV19	TRBD2	TRBJ2-7	NA	TGTGCCAGTAGTCCTGGGGCGGGGGGAACAGGGCATATCTCCTACGAGCAGTACTTC	CASSPGAGGTGHISYEQYF
TRBV3-1/TRBV3-2	NA	TRBJ1-1	once	TGTGCCAGCAGCCAAGTTCACAGGCGGAACACTGAAGCTTTCTTT	CASSQVHRRNTEAFF
TRBV18	NA	TRBJ1-1	few	TGTGCCAGCTCACCACCCGTTGGCAGAAACACTGAAGCTTTCTTT	CASSPPVGRNTEAFF
TRBV3-1/TRBV3-2	NA	TRBJ1-1	few	TGTGCCAGCAGCTACTCAAAGAACACTGAAGCTTTCTTT	CASSYSKNTEAFF